This T cell receptor (beta chain) was profiled in a study of TIL therapy for anti-PD-1-resistant metastatic lung cancer. Study-wide background: Half of patients were current or former smokers.

Time point reported: pre-treatment sample, taken before nivolumab and TIL therapy. CDR1 and CDR2 (germline): GTSNPN, SVGIG (reference sequence). This CDR3 is built from 17 residues. Trimming pared 4 bases from V and 2 bases from J, leaving 20 bases between. The libraries were made with immunoSEQ v3. Survey-level samples got approximately 2 million read pairs; deep-level samples got about 5-6.5 million. Assay used: immunoSEQ multiplex PCR; TCRdb lists only in-frame clones, some missing. The data hold roughly 57,000 clones, with approximately 75% observed a single time. The chain recombines TRBV30 with TRBJ2-2, with D possibly matching TRBD1 (6 bases). This specimen consisted of blood, obtained at baseline. This receptor was identified in a person aged 25 to 80 with non-small cell lung cancer. CDR3 in amino acids: CAWIPFRQGQNTGELFF. DNA of the CDR3: TGTGCCTGGATCCCGTTCCGGCAGGGACAAAACACCGGGGAGCTGTTTTTT.